The T cell receptor (beta chain) described here comes from a study of blood T cell repertoires in COVID-19 (dated by TCRdb to the early 2020s). In the study overall: Collaborator samples came from the United States, Italy and Spain and covered acute and convalescent phases of COVID-19. The prospective study material was composed of cDNA or gDNA derived from T cells, B-cell-depleted T cells, or PBMCs. The dataset comprised deeply sampled blood TCRbeta repertoires from subjects exposed to, actively infected with, or recovered from COVID-19. The repertoires were made available in a free public database intended to serve as a resource for research on the immune response to SARS-CoV-2. Samples were obtained from the ongoing ImmuneRACE study (first 160 participants) and from some 1,300 subjects provided by 6 global collaborators. A de-identified subject ID, COVID-19 status, age in years and sex were almost always included in the sample metadata. Where HLA class I and class II types were available, the types were taken from metadata supplied by the sample provider, not from assay-based typing. The paper as a whole reports these results and caveats: The quantity of clinical and demographic metadata differed by source and by participant and was supplied without curation.

Turning to this clone: Its antigen specificity is not known. The input lacks base qualities; no much larger clone sits a single base away.

TCRbeta CDR3 regions were amplified from genomic DNA by means of the immunoSEQ Assay, a bias-controlled multiplex PCR. The authors' analysis ran thus. Nucleated cell counts per sample were estimated from amplification of reference gene primers within the assay. To quantify the absolute abundance of each unique TCRbeta CDR3 rearrangement, sequence reads were collapsed and filtered. Productive Simpson clonality was computed per sample as the square root of Simpson's diversity index over productive rearrangements. What TCRdb holds here is the immuneACCESS table cut down to in-frame rearrangements. Part of the clones is not present; checked against another copy, under half of the missing clones reflect an unresolved V gene, and the others are unexplained. V and J calls and clone size are copied from that table; D and trimming were computed from the DNA. In all, the sample holds 62,000 or so clones, and approximately 85% of those were seen once. Around 4.5% of the sample is in the top ten clones.

The CDR1 and CDR2 encoded by the germline V gene are MGHDK and SYGVNS. V is cut by 5 bases and J by 3 bases, and the space between the germline ends is 14 bases. The CDR3 measures 14 amino acids from cysteine to phenylalanine. Here the CDR3 DNA is all that survives: 42 bases in frame from base 1. Each collaborating institution followed its own protocols to collect whole blood in K2EDTA tubes. Collaborator samples were shipped for TCRbeta analysis as frozen whole blood, isolated PBMCs, or DNA extracted from either sample type. Sequenced sample: peripheral blood. The rearrangement joined TRBV25-1 to TRBJ2-7; TRBD1 is perhaps the D gene, given 5 matching bases. This TCR derives from a human donor in a cohort sampled during active COVID-19. CDR3 sequence: CASSHRLQGYEQYF. In nucleotides, the sequence is TGTGCCAGCAGTCACAGGCTCCAGGGCTACGAGCAGTACTTC.